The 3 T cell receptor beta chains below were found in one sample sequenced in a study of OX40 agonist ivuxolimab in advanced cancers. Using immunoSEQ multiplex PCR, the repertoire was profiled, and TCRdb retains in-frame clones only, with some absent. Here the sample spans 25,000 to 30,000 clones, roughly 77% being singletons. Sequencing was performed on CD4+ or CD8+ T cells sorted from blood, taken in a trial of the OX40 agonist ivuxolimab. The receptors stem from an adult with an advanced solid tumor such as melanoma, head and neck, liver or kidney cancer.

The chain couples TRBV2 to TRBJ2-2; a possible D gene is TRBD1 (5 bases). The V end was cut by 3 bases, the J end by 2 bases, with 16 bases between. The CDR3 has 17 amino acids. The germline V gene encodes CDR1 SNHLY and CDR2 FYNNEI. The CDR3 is CASSEDTDTDNTGELFF. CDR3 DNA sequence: TGTGCCAGCAGTGAGGACACGGACACCGATAACACCGGGGAGCTGTTTTTT.

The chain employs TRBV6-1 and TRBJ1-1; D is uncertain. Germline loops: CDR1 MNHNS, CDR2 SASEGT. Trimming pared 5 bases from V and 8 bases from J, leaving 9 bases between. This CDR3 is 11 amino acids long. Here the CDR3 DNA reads TGTGCCAGCAGTAGTCTCAGCGAAGCTTTCTTT. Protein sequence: CASSSLSEAFF.

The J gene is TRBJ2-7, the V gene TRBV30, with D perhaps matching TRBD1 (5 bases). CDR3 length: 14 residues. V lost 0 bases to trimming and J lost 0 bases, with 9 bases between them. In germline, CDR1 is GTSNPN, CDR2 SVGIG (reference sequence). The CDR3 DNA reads TGTGCCTGGAGTGTACTGGACACCTCCTACGAGCAGTACTTC. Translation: CAWSVLDTSYEQYF. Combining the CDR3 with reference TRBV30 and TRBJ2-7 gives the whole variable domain SQTIHQWPATLVQPVGSPLSLECTVEGTSNPNLYWYRQAAGRGLQLLFYSVGIGQISSEVPQNLSASRPQDRQFILSSKKLLLSDSGFYLCAWSVLDTSYEQYFGPGTRLTVT.